One TCR beta chain is described in this entry. Its antigen is unknown. To release intraepithelial and lamina propria lymphocytes, the graft tissue was processed. This CDR3 contains 14 residues. Germline V lookup: CDR1 MNHNY, CDR2 SVGAGI (reference sequence). V lost 5 bases, J lost 6 bases, and 15 bases lay in between. The table came from immunoSEQ multiplex PCR; TCRdb's copy has only in-frame clones and leaves some out. The repertoire consists of about 15,000 clones, with 80% occurring once and the leading ten covering roughly 20%. This sample was included in a study of graft-versus-host responses after intestinal transplantation. Looking at the study overall: Those transplanted obtained multivisceral, liver-intestinal, or isolated intestinal grafts.

Overall study findings and caveats: Detection of GvH clones occurred in recipient marrow, and some had their first appearance in ileum or blood. Peak circulating GvH clone levels tracked with early post-transplant HvG declines.

The V call is TRBV6-6, the J call TRBJ2-3; possibly TRBD2 for D (6 bases). This sample comprised ileum tissue, obtained just over 100 days after intestinal transplant. The clonotype originates from a human patient who received an intestinal transplant, so some T cells may come from the graft donor. CDR3 nucleotide sequence: TGTGCCAGCAGTCTTCGGGACTTTGGGGATACGCAGTATTTT. Its protein product is CASSLRDFGDTQYF.